This is a list of T cell receptor beta chains from one sample in a study of vaccination effects on CD4 cells after COVID-19. For these receptors, no antigen is known. The protocol was immunoSEQ multiplex PCR, while the TCRdb copy is restricted to in-frame clones and leaves out a portion. The sample has about 55,000 clones; roughly 70% are singletons. Sequenced material: CD4+ T cells from PBMCs cultured with SARS-CoV-2 spike peptides, taken before COVID-19 vaccination. The receptors stem from a human donor who received a COVID-19 vaccine. CDR3s include the opening cysteine and the closing phenylalanine or tryptophan. The order of the fields is J gene, clone size, D gene, V gene, CDR3 DNA, CDR3 protein. D genes are given only for firm matches. Clone size is shown for a subset of rows, as once, few, many or a class of expanded clone.

>TRBJ1-6|.|.|TRBV30
TGTGCCTGGTCCTCCCTAAATTCACCCCTCCACTTT
CAWSSLNSPLHF
>TRBJ2-2|.|.|TRBV6-5
TGTGCCAGCAGTAGTCAGGGCGGGGAGCTGTTTTTT
CASSSQGGELFF
>TRBJ2-7|.|TRBD2|TRBV18
TGTGCCAGCTCACCACATCGGGAGGGCGAGCAGTACTTC
CASSPHREGEQYF
>TRBJ2-1|.|.|TRBV5-1
TGCGCCAGCAGCTCCGGTGGGGGCTACGTCTACAATGAGCAGTTCTTC
CASSSGGGYVYNEQFF
>TRBJ1-4|.|.|TRBV7-2
TGTGCCAGCAGCTTAAGTCGGCTTTCAGAAAAACTGTTTTTT
CASSLSRLSEKLFF
>TRBJ2-7|.|.|TRBV7-9
TGTGCCAGCAGCTTAGGCACGGGGAGCGTGTACGAGCAGTACTTC
CASSLGTGSVYEQYF
>TRBJ1-1|.|.|TRBV29-1
TGCAGCGTTGCCCCAAGGCTACAGGACACTGAAGCTTTCTTT
CSVAPRLQDTEAFF
>TRBJ2-2|.|TRBD2|TRBV6-6
TGTGCCAGCAGTTATTGGCGGGGGGCGGACACCGGGGAGCTGTTTTTT
CASSYWRGADTGELFF
>TRBJ1-6|once|.|TRBV5-1
TGCGCCAGCAGCTTGACAGTCAGTTTGGGGAATTCACCCCTCCACTTT
CASSLTVSLGNSPLHF
>TRBJ2-7|.|.|TRBV6-1
TGTGCCAGCAGTGAAGCGCCGAAGGGAGCGGCCTCGACCTCCTACGAGCAGTACTTC
CASSEAPKGAASTSYEQYF
>TRBJ1-2|.|.|TRBV4-3
TGCGCCAGCAGCCAGGACAGCAACGGAGGGGGCTACACCTTC
CASSQDSNGGGYTF
>TRBJ1-1|.|.|TRBV11-2
TGTGCCAGCAGCCCCCAGGTGAACACTGAAGCTTTCTTT
CASSPQVNTEAFF
>TRBJ2-3|few|.|TRBV7-2
TGTGCCAGCAGCCTTCGGACTTCCACAGATACGCAGTATTTT
CASSLRTSTDTQYF
>TRBJ1-2|.|.|TRBV4-1
TGCGCCACCAAGAGGGGGGGCAACTATGGCTACACCTTC
CATKRGGNYGYTF
>TRBJ2-7|.|.|TRBV19
TGTGCCAGTAGTATTACGGGGACCTACTACGAGCAGTACTTC
CASSITGTYYEQYF
>TRBJ1-2|.|.|TRBV28
TGTGCCAGCAGTAGTCAGATTTGGGGCTACACCTTC
CASSSQIWGYTF
>TRBJ1-1|few|.|TRBV7-9
TGTGCCAGCAGCTTAAGGCAGGGAGGCACTGAAGCTTTCTTT
CASSLRQGGTEAFF
>TRBJ2-1|.|.|TRBV20-1
TGCAGTGCTAGTCGGCAGGAGATTGTCGGTGAGCAGTTCTTC
CSASRQEIVGEQFF
>TRBJ2-1|.|TRBD2|TRBV7-2
TGTGCCAGCAGCTTAGCTAGCGGGGGGCACAATGAGCAGTTCTTC
CASSLASGGHNEQFF
>TRBJ2-7|.|TRBD1|TRBV28
TGTGCCAGCAGAGAGACAGGGGGCTCATCCTACGAGCAGTACTTC
CASRETGGSSYEQYF
>TRBJ1-1|.|TRBD1|TRBV11-2
TGTGCCAGCAGCCTTAGACAGGGGGCTGAAGCTTTCTTT
CASSLRQGAEAFF
>TRBJ1-1|.|.|TRBV28
TGTGCCAGCGGACATCGGGACACTGAAGCTTTCTTT
CASGHRDTEAFF
>TRBJ2-1|.|.|TRBV5-4
TGTGCCAGCAGCTTGGCAGGGAATGAGCAGTTCTTC
CASSLAGNEQFF